This is a list of T cell receptor beta chains from one sample in a study of a mutant IDH1 vaccine in newly diagnosed glioma. What these receptors recognize is not known. Method: immunoSEQ multiplex PCR; TCRdb's copy keeps in-frame clones and lacks some. The sample records about 66,000 clones, 84% being singletons. Sequences were derived from PBMCs, sampled from a glioma patient whose treatment included an IDH1 peptide vaccine. These receptors all come from a woman in her fifties or sixties with glioma. Both conserved end residues are part of each CDR3. Each record gives: D gene, V gene, clone size, J gene, CDR3 DNA, CDR3 protein. A D gene is named only where the DNA matches it firmly. The size of a clone is reported for some rows only, either as once, few or many, or as a class for expanded clones.

.	TRBV30	.	TRBJ2-3	TGTGCCTGGAGTGGAGGGACCCCAGATACGCAGTATTTT	CAWSGGTPDTQYF
.	TRBV12-5	.	TRBJ2-2	TGTGCTAGTTCTGAAAGAGGATCGCTCACCGGGGAGCTGTTTTTT	CASSERGSLTGELFF
.	TRBV6-1	.	TRBJ2-7	TGTGCCAGCAGCTGGGGGGGACAGGCGTACGAGCAGTACTTC	CASSWGGQAYEQYF
TRBD2	TRBV6-5	once	TRBJ2-1	TGTGCCAGCAGTCCTGGACTAGCGGGGGTGGCTGAGCAGTTCTTC	CASSPGLAGVAEQFF
.	TRBV19	.	TRBJ1-1	TGTGCCAGTAGTATTAGCCAGGGTGCCTCTGAAGCTTTCTTT	CASSISQGASEAFF
TRBD1	TRBV5-1	.	TRBJ2-7	TGCGCCAGCAGTTACAGGGGGTCCTACGAGCAGTACTTC	CASSYRGSYEQYF
.	TRBV29-1	.	TRBJ1-1	TGCAGCGTGACTAGGGGGATGAACACTGAAGCTTTCTTT	CSVTRGMNTEAFF
.	TRBV27	.	TRBJ2-6	TGTGCCAGCAGTCCCGCCCTCTCTGGGGCCAACGTCCTGACTTTC	CASSPALSGANVLTF
TRBD1	TRBV13	.	TRBJ2-2	TGTGCCAGCAGCCCTACAGGGGGCGCTGGCACCGGGGAGCTGTTTTTT	CASSPTGGAGTGELFF
TRBD2	TRBV11-3	.	TRBJ2-3	TGTGCCAGCAGGGAGACTAGCGTAGATACGCAGTATTTT	CASRETSVDTQYF
TRBD1	TRBV19	once	TRBJ2-3	TGTGCCAGCGGGACAGGGAGCCTTGCAGATACGCAGTATTTT	CASGTGSLADTQYF
TRBD1	TRBV5-1	.	TRBJ2-5	TGCGCCAGCAGCTTGGCAGGGACAGGTCAAGAGACCCAGTACTTC	CASSLAGTGQETQYF